The 2 T cell receptor beta chains presented below share a single source sample, sequenced in a study of PD-L1 blockade in urothelial cancer. Data came from immunoSEQ multiplex PCR; TCRdb stores just in-frame clones and leaves some out. The data hold 37,000 or so clones, with nearly 85% observed a single time. Time point of the sample: pretreatment peripheral blood. This specimen was PBMCs, taken around atezolizumab (anti-PD-L1) treatment. The source of these receptors is a man aged 60-69 years with urothelial cancer.

The gene calls are TRBV29-1 and TRBJ2-5; possible D gene TRBD1, 7 bases. Germline CDR1 and CDR2: SQVTM and ANQGSEA. The ends were cut back, 5 bases at V and 5 bases at J, with 12 bases in the middle. The CDR3 loop spans 12 amino acids. The CDR3: CSVRTGGETQYF. The CDR3 DNA reads as TGCAGCGTTAGGACAGGAGGGGAGACCCAGTACTTC.

The rearrangement joins TRBV7-2 to TRBJ2-2; 13 positions match TRBD2. The ends lost 5 bases at V and 6 bases at J; junction bases unmatched: 9. The length of the CDR3 is 17 residues. The germline V gene encodes CDR1 SGHTA and CDR2 FQGNSA. CDR3 amino acids: CASSPPGLAGVPGELFF. CDR3 nucleotides: TGTGCCAGCAGCCCCCCCGGACTAGCGGGAGTACCCGGGGAGCTGTTTTTT. The whole variable domain, filled in from reference TRBV7-2 and TRBJ2-2, reads GAGVSQSPSNKVTEKGKDVELRCDPISGHTALYWYRQSLGQGLEFLIYFQGNSAPDKSGLPSDRFSAERTGGSVSTLTIQRTQQEDSAVYLCASSPPGLAGVPGELFFGEGSRLTVL.